This T cell receptor beta chain stems from a study of technical replicates of blood from several donors. Libraries were prepared by immunoSEQ multiplex PCR; TCRdb keeps only in-frame clonotypes and omits some of them. The sample has fewer than 20,000 clones; 82% are singletons. This clone appeared a single time. Germline trimming cut 1 base from V and 2 bases from J; bases unmatched to any gene: 7. Germline V gene lookup returns CDR1 SGHVS and CDR2 FQNEAQ. The CDR3 runs 16 residues. The clonotype comes from a human donor in good health. Some clones in this sample may be carry-over from other donors' samples. The chain has TRBV7-8 and TRBJ2-5; 7 nucleotides match TRBD2. The specimen sequenced was PBMCs. The chain's CDR3 is CASSLDAGVNQETQYF. CDR3 coding DNA: TGTGCCAGCAGCTTAGATGCGGGAGTAAATCAAGAGACCCAGTACTTC.